A single T cell receptor (beta chain) is shown here with its context. Its antigen remains unidentified. No quality values exist for individual bases; no much larger clone is one base distant. This sample was taken from a study of blood T cell repertoires in COVID-19 (dated by TCRdb to between 2020 and 2021). General notes on the study: The collaborator samples originated in the United States, Italy and Spain and spanned the acute and convalescent phases of COVID-19. Samples came from the ongoing ImmuneRACE study (first 160 participants) plus 1,254 subjects from 6 global collaborators. The sample metadata nearly always contained a de-identified subject ID, COVID-19 status, age in years and sex. The repertoires were released in a freely available public database meant as a resource for research on the immune response to SARS-CoV-2. Where available, HLA class I and class II types were obtained from metadata supplied by the sample provider rather than from assay-based typing. Subjects who had been exposed to COVID-19, were actively infected with it, or had recovered from it provided the deeply sampled blood TCRbeta repertoires that made up the dataset. The prospective study material was composed of cDNA or gDNA derived from T cells, B-cell-depleted T cells, or PBMCs. Broader findings and caveats from the paper: The quantity of clinical and demographic metadata differed by source and by participant and was supplied without curation.

Participants in the prospective study were enrolled through a virtual design, were aged about 18 to 100 years, and lived in roughly 26 United States geographic areas. To assign participants to cohorts, the prospective study relied on clinical history that participants themselves reported in a screening survey and a study questionnaire. Exposed participants had been in contact with someone with a PCR-confirmed or clinician-diagnosed COVID-19 case within 2 weeks of study entry. In the prospective study, whole blood, serum and a nasopharyngeal or oropharyngeal swab were collected from each participant by mobile phlebotomists. Prospective study participants could optionally give additional blood draws and questionnaires over a roughly 2-month period. Before DNA extraction, blood samples from the prospective study were shipped at room temperature or frozen. The immunoSEQ Assay, a bias-controlled multiplex PCR, was used to amplify TCRbeta CDR3 regions from genomic DNA. Per the authors' processing: The number of nucleated cells in each sample was estimated from the amplification of reference gene primers within the assay. Sequence reads were collapsed and filtered to measure the absolute abundance of every unique TCRbeta CDR3 rearrangement. For each sample, productive Simpson clonality was calculated as the square root of Simpson's diversity index over productive rearrangements. This is the immuneACCESS table as TCRdb keeps it, with only in-frame sequences that have V and J called. A part of the clones is gone; compared with another copy, unresolved V genes explain less than half, and the rest is unexplained. V and J calls and clone size are copied from that table; D and trimming were computed from the DNA. In all, the sample holds fewer than 350,000 clones, and 75% to 95% of those were seen once. The top ten clones comprise 2.5% to 3% of the sample.

Inclusive of the bounding cysteine and phenylalanine, the CDR3 is 14 residues long. Here the CDR3 DNA is all that survives: 42 bases in frame from base 1. CDR1 LGHNA and CDR2 YSLEER are derived from the germline V gene. Between the V and J ends, shortened by 5 bases and 4 bases respectively, the junction contains 13 bases. This TCR was recovered from a man in his forties or fifties who had been exposed to COVID-19. The chain was built from TRBV4-3 and TRBJ2-3, and perhaps TRBD1 as D gene, on 6 matching bases. The sequencing sample was made of PBMCs or T cells enriched from blood (not recorded which). Here the CDR3 is given as CASSLQGRADTQYF. The nucleotide sequence is TGCGCCAGCAGCTTACAGGGTAGGGCAGATACGCAGTATTTT.